Here is one TCR beta chain with its context. Treatment meaning: around 19 received Ad26.COV2.S at low or high dose, single or two shots; roughly 5 received placebo; per-sample allocation not given. Day 63 after the first injection of vaccine or placebo was the sampling time. Per the germline V gene, CDR1 is SGHRS and CDR2 is YFSETQ. The CDR3 contains 15 residues. V was clipped by 5 bases and J by 1 base; unmatched bases: 3. The record originates from a study of Ad26.COV2.S vaccination and SARS-CoV-2 variants. Assay used: immunoSEQ multiplex PCR; TCRdb lists only in-frame clones, some missing. The sample shows 300,000 to 350,000 clones, 90% of them seen only once.

The source of this sequence is a person aged 18-65 years who received the Ad26.COV2.S COVID-19 vaccine or a placebo. The chain combines TRBV5-1 with TRBJ2-1; 10 positions agree with TRBD2. This sample comprised peripheral blood, obtained in a trial of Ad26.COV2.S vaccine versus placebo. This chain's CDR3 is CASSLAGESYNEQFF. CDR3 in DNA: TGCGCCAGCAGTCTAGCGGGAGAATCCTACAATGAGCAGTTCTTC.